A selection of T cell receptor beta chains follows, all from one sample in a study of cytomegalovirus exposure and HLA in healthy donors. Sequencing used immunoSEQ multiplex PCR; TCRdb keeps in-frame clones, though not all of them. Among about 130,000 clones listed, 75% to 85% were seen once. Input material: PBMCs. All receptors come from a man aged 30-40 years in good health and CMV-seropositive. Both conserved end residues are part of each CDR3. Fields, in order: J gene, clone size, D gene, V gene, CDR3 DNA, CDR3 protein. D genes are given only for firm matches. Expanded clones get a size class; other rows say once, few or many, or leave the size out.

>TRBJ2-4|few|TRBD1|TRBV19
TGTGCCAGTGGACAGGTCGCTGGGGGAAACATTCAGTACTTC
CASGQVAGGNIQYF
>TRBJ1-3|NA|TRBD1|TRBV5-5
TGTGCCAGCAGCGCACGCCCGGGACAGGGGTCTGGAAACACCATATATTTT
CASSARPGQGSGNTIYF
>TRBJ1-5|NA|NA|TRBV2
TGTGCCAGCAATTTTTGGGGGGTGGGGGATCAGCCCCAGCATTTT
CASNFWGVGDQPQHF
>TRBJ1-2|NA|NA|TRBV5-4
TGTGCCAGCAGCTTGGTGTCAGCGAAGGGCTACACCTTC
CASSLVSAKGYTF
>TRBJ1-1|NA|NA|TRBV10-3
TGTGCCATCAGTGAGGGCAGGGGGAACACTGAAGCTTTCTTT
CAISEGRGNTEAFF
>TRBJ2-5|NA|NA|TRBV6-1
TGTGCCAGCAGTTCCGGGTCTAGAGGGATCCAGTACTTC
CASSSGSRGIQYF
>TRBJ2-3|NA|NA|TRBV9
TGTGCCAGCAGCGTAGGTAGCGGATTCACAGATACGCAGTATTTT
CASSVGSGFTDTQYF
>TRBJ2-1|NA|TRBD2|TRBV4-1
TGCGCCAGCAGCCTCCGGGGGGACTCCTACAATGAGCAGTTCTTC
CASSLRGDSYNEQFF
>TRBJ2-7|NA|NA|TRBV13
TGTGCCAGCAGCTGGACGGAACGCGGGGACGAGCAGTACTTC
CASSWTERGDEQYF
>TRBJ1-1|NA|NA|TRBV28
TGTGCCAGCAACCCCAGGCTTACTGAAGCTTTCTTT
CASNPRLTEAFF
>TRBJ1-5|once|NA|TRBV19
TGTGCCAGTAGTTGGGTCGGAGCGGGCCAGCCCCAGCATTTT
CASSWVGAGQPQHF
>TRBJ1-2|once|NA|TRBV28
TGTGCCAGCAGTTTTCCTCGTATTAAATCTAACTATGGCTACACCTTC
CASSFPRIKSNYGYTF
>TRBJ1-4|NA|TRBD1|TRBV6-1
TGTGCCAGCAGGGATTCGGGACAGGTATTTGAAAAACTGTTTTTT
CASRDSGQVFEKLFF
>TRBJ1-1|NA|NA|TRBV27
TGTGCCAGCAGTTGGGGGAGGGAGGGATGGACTGAAGCTTTCTTT
CASSWGREGWTEAFF
>TRBJ1-3|NA|NA|TRBV7-9
TGTGCCAGCAGCTTAGGGGGACACCTGAGCTCTGGAAACACCATATATTTT
CASSLGGHLSSGNTIYF
>TRBJ2-1|NA|NA|TRBV2
TGTGCCAGCATGGACGGTCCAGGGCAGGACAATGAGCAGTTCTTC
CASMDGPGQDNEQFF
>TRBJ2-7|once|NA|TRBV9
TGTGCCAGCAGCGGCCCCGGGGAAGGGGGACACTACGAGCAGTACTTC
CASSGPGEGGHYEQYF
>TRBJ1-1|NA|NA|TRBV27
TGTGCCAGCAGCCTCGGGGGATCGGATGAAGCTTTCTTT
CASSLGGSDEAFF
>TRBJ2-7|NA|TRBD1|TRBV7-2
TGTGCCAGCAGCTTAGACCCCAGGGGGCGGACCTACGAGCAGTACTTC
CASSLDPRGRTYEQYF
>TRBJ2-7|NA|NA|TRBV4-2
TGTGCCAGCAGCCAGATGTGGACAAGCTCCTACGAGCAGTACTTC
CASSQMWTSSYEQYF
>TRBJ1-5|NA|NA|TRBV6-5
TGTGCCAGCAGTTACTTAGCAACCAATCAGCCCCAGCATTTT
CASSYLATNQPQHF
>TRBJ2-1|NA|TRBD2|TRBV18
TGTGCCAGCTCACCAGGGCTAGCGGACACCAAAAGCTCCTACAATGAGCAGTTCTTC
CASSPGLADTKSSYNEQFF
>TRBJ1-5|NA|NA|TRBV6-1
TGTGCCAGCAGTGAATCTCGAGGGCACAGCAATCAGCCCCAGCATTTT
CASSESRGHSNQPQHF
>TRBJ2-3|NA|TRBD2|TRBV14
TGTGCCAGCAGCCAAGTTTTACGGGGGGGCACAGATACGCAGTATTTT
CASSQVLRGGTDTQYF
>TRBJ1-5|few|TRBD1|TRBV19
TGTGCCGGTAGACAGGGAGATCAGCCCCAGCATTTT
CAGRQGDQPQHF
>TRBJ2-5|NA|NA|TRBV2
TGTGCCAGCAAAGAGTATACAGCACAAGAGACCCAGTACTTC
CASKEYTAQETQYF
>TRBJ2-3|NA|NA|TRBV29-1
TGCAGCTTAAAGCGGGCCCTCACAGATACGCAGTATTTT
CSLKRALTDTQYF
>TRBJ2-7|once|TRBD2|TRBV29-1
TGCAGCGTTGTTAAGCGGGGGGCATACGAGCAGTACTTC
CSVVKRGAYEQYF
>TRBJ1-1|NA|NA|TRBV19
TGTGCCAGTAGCGACATAGTGAACACTGAAGCTTTCTTT
CASSDIVNTEAFF
>TRBJ1-1|NA|TRBD1|TRBV7-9
TGTGCCAGCAGCGCAAAAGCACAGGGGGCGGCCACTGAAGCTTTCTTT
CASSAKAQGAATEAFF
>TRBJ1-5|once|TRBD1|TRBV2
TGTGCCAGCAGTGGGGACAGGGGGACAGGCCAGCCCCAGCATTTT
CASSGDRGTGQPQHF
>TRBJ1-3|few|NA|TRBV7-9
TGTGCCAGCAGCTTACTCGGAAACACCATATATTTT
CASSLLGNTIYF
>TRBJ2-7|once|NA|TRBV4-1
TGCGCCAGCAGCCAAGAAAGTGTCTCCTACGAGCAGTACTTC
CASSQESVSYEQYF
>TRBJ2-7|NA|NA|TRBV27
TGTGCCAGCAGTTTACAGGGAAAAGGCTACGAGCAGTACTTC
CASSLQGKGYEQYF
>TRBJ2-3|few|TRBD2|TRBV7-6
TGTGCCAGCAGCCCCGCGGGGGTGACGACAGATACGCAGTATTTT
CASSPAGVTTDTQYF
>TRBJ2-1|NA|TRBD2|TRBV6-4
TGTGCCAGCAGTGACGGAAGCGGGGGGGACTACAATGAGCAGTTCTTC
CASSDGSGGDYNEQFF
>TRBJ2-5|NA|TRBD2|TRBV5-5
TGTGCCAGCAGCCTCGGTCTAGCGGGGGGCCGGGGAGAGACCCAGTACTTC
CASSLGLAGGRGETQYF
>TRBJ2-3|once|TRBD2|TRBV30
TGTGCCTGGCGGGGGGGTACTAGCACAGATACGCAGTATTTT
CAWRGGTSTDTQYF
>TRBJ2-5|NA|NA|TRBV2
TGTGCCAGCTATACTAACGCCGGCGAGACCCAGTACTTC
CASYTNAGETQYF
>TRBJ2-5|few|TRBD2|TRBV4-1
TGCGCCAGCAGCACGGGACTAGCGGGGACCGGTCAAGAGACCCAGTACTTC
CASSTGLAGTGQETQYF
>TRBJ2-7|NA|NA|TRBV12-5
TGTGCTAGTGGTTTAGAACCGGACAGACGGGCGTACTTC
CASGLEPDRRAYF
>TRBJ1-2|NA|NA|TRBV6-5
TGTGCCAGCAGTCTTTACCTACAGGGATCCTATGGCTACACCTTC
CASSLYLQGSYGYTF
>TRBJ1-1|NA|NA|TRBV12-5
TGTGCTAGTGGTTCCCATCAGGGCGACAAAGCTTTCTTT
CASGSHQGDKAFF
>TRBJ1-5|once|NA|TRBV7-5
TGTGTCAGAAGCTTAGTGATTGGGCAGGACAATAGCAATCAGCCCCAGCATTTT
CVRSLVIGQDNSNQPQHF
>TRBJ2-7|NA|NA|TRBV10-1
TGCGCCAGCAGTGATAATCAGGGAATGGCTTACGAGCAGTACTTC
CASSDNQGMAYEQYF
>TRBJ2-5|NA|TRBD2|TRBV6-5
TGTGCCAGCAGTTCTCGGCGGGGGTTGGGATCGGAGACCCAGTACTTC
CASSSRRGLGSETQYF
>TRBJ2-3|NA|TRBD2|TRBV12-5
TGTGCTAGTGGTTTGGCGCCTCGGGGGGGCCTTAGTAGGGCAGATACGCAGTATTTT
CASGLAPRGGLSRADTQYF
>TRBJ1-1|NA|NA|TRBV29-1
TGCAGCGTTGTCAGAGGGGGAGACACTGAAGCTTTCTTT
CSVVRGGDTEAFF
>TRBJ1-1|NA|NA|TRBV28
TGTGCCAGCAGTTCGGCGGGGATCAATATGAACACTGAAGCTTTCTTT
CASSSAGINMNTEAFF
>TRBJ1-2|NA|TRBD1|TRBV7-8
TGTGCCAGCAGCTTAGGGGACAGGGAGGCTGGCTACACCTTC
CASSLGDREAGYTF
>TRBJ1-5|few|TRBD1|TRBV28
TGTGCCAGCAGAACCGGGACAGCGTTCAATCAGCCCCAGCATTTT
CASRTGTAFNQPQHF
>TRBJ2-1|NA|TRBD2|TRBV5-1
TGCGCCAGCAGCACCGGCGGACTAGCGGGGGGTTACTCCTACAATGAGCAGTTCTTC
CASSTGGLAGGYSYNEQFF
>TRBJ1-6|NA|NA|TRBV27
TGTGCCAGCAGTCAAAGACAGCCAGATTCACCCCTCCACTTT
CASSQRQPDSPLHF
>TRBJ1-4|NA|NA|TRBV10-3
TGTGCCATCAGTGAAGTTCGGGAGGAGGGAGAAAAACTGTTTTTT
CAISEVREEGEKLFF
>TRBJ2-7|NA|NA|TRBV2
TGTGCCAGCAGTGACGGCGGACTTGAACAGTACTTC
CASSDGGLEQYF